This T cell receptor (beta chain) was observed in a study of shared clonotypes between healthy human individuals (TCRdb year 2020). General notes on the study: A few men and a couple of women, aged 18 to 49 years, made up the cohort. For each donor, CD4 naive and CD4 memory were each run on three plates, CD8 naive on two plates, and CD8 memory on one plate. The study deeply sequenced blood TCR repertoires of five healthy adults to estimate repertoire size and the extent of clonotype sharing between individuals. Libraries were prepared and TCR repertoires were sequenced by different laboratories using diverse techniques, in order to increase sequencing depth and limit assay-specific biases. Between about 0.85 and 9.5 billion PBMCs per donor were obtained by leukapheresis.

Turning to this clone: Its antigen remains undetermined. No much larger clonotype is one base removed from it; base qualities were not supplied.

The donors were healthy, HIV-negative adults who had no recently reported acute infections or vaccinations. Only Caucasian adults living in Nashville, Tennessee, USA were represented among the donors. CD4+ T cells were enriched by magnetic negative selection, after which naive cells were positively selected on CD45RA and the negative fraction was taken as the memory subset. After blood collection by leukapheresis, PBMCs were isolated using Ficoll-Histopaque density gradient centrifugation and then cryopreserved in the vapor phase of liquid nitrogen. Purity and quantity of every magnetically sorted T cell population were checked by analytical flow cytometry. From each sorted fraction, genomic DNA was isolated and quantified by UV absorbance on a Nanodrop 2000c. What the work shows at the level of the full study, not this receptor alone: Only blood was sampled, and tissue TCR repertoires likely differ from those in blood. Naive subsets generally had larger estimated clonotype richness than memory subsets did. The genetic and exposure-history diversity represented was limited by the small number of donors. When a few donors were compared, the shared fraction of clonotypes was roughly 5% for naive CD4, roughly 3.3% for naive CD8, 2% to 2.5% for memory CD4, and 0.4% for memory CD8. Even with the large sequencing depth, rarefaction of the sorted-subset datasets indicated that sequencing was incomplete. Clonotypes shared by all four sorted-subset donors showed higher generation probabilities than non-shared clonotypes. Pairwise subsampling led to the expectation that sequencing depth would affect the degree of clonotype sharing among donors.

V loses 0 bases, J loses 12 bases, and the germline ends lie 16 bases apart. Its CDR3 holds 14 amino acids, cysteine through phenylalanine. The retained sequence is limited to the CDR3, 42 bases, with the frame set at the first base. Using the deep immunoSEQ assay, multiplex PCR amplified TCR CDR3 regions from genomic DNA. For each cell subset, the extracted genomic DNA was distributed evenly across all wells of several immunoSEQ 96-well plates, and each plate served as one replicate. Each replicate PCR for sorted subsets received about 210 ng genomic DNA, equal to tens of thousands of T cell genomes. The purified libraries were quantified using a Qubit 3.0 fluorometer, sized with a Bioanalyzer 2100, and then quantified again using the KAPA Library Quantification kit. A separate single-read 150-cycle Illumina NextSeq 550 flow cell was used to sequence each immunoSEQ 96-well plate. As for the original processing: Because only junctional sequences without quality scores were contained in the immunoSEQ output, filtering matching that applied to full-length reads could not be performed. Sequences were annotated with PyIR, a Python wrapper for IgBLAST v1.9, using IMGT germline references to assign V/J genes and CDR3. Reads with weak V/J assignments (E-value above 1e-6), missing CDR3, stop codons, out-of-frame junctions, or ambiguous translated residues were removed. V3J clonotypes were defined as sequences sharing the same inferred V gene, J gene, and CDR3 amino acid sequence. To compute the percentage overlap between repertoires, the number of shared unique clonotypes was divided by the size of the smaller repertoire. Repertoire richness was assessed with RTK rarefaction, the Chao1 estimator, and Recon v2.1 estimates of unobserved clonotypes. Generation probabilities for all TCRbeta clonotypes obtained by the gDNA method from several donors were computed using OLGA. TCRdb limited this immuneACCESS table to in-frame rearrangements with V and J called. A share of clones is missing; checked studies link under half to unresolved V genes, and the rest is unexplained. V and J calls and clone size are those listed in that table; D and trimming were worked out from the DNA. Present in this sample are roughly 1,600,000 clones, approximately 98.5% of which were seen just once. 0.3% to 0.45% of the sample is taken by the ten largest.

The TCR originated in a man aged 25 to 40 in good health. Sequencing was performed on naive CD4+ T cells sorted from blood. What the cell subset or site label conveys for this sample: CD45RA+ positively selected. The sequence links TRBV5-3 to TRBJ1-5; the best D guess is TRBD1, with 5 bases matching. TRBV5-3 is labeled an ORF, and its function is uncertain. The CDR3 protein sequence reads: CARSLAVRGFLQHF. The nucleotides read TGTGCCAGAAGCTTGGCGGTAAGGGGTTTTCTCCAGCATTTT.